The clone carrying this T cell receptor (beta chain) was picked up one time. Its antigen is currently unknown. TCRdb keeps only in-frame clones here, not all; method: immunoSEQ multiplex PCR. The sample holds about 77,000 clones, nearly 98% seen once. Unstimulated Tregs (CD4+CD25+CD127-) and CD4+CD25- non-Tregs were sorted from PBMCs. The data derive from a study of Tregs in tolerant kidney transplant recipients. Study-level points and caveats: Validation in larger populations is needed because few patients were studied.

V was pared by 4 bases and J by 7 bases, with 9 bases of the junction left unmatched. The CDR3 contains 17 residues. Germline V gene lookup returns CDR1 LGHNA and CDR2 YNFKEQ. The receptor's source is a human donor who received a combined kidney and bone marrow transplant. The specimen comprised CD4+ T cells from blood, sampled before the transplant. The gene calls are TRBV4-2 and TRBJ2-1; TRBD2 agrees at 14 bases. The chain's CDR3 is CASSPTGTSGSRNEQFF. The CDR3 DNA reads as TGTGCCAGCAGCCCGACCGGGACTAGCGGGAGTCGGAATGAGCAGTTCTTC.